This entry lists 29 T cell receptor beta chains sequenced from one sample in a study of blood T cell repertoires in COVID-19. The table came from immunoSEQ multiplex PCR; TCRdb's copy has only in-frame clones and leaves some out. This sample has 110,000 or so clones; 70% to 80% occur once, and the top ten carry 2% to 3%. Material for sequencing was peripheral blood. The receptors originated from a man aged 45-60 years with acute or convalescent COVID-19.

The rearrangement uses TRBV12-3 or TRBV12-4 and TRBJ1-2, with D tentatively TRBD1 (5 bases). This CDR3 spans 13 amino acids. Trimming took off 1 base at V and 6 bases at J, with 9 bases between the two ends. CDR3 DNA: TGTGCCAGCAGTTTAGGCAGGGTCGATGGCTACACCTTC. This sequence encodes CASSLGRVDGYTF.

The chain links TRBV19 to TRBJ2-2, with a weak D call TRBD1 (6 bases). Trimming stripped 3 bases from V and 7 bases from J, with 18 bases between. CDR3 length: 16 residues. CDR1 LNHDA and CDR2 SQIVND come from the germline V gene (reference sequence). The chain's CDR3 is CASSINIRGRGGELFF. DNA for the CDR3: TGTGCCAGTAGTATCAACATCAGGGGTCGAGGCGGGGAGCTGTTTTTT.

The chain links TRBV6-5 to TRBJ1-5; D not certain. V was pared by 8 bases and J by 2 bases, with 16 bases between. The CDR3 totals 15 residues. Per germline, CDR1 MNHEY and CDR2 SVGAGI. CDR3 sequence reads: CASGGQASGNQPQHF. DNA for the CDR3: TGTGCCAGCGGCGGGCAGGCGAGTGGCAATCAGCCCCAGCATTTT.

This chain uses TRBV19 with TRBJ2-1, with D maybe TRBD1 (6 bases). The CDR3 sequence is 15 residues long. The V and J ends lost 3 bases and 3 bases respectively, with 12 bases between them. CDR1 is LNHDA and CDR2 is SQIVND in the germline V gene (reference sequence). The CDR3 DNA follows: TGTGCCAGTAGTATTGGGGGCAGGGGCTACAATGAGCAGTTCTTC. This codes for CASSIGGRGYNEQFF.

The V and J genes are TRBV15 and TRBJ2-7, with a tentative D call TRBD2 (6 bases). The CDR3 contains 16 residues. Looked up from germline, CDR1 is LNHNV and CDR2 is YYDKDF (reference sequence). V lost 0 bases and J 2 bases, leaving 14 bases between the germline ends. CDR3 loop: CATSRDRGGQPYEQYF. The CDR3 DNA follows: TGTGCCACCAGCAGAGATAGGGGAGGCCAGCCCTACGAGCAGTACTTC.

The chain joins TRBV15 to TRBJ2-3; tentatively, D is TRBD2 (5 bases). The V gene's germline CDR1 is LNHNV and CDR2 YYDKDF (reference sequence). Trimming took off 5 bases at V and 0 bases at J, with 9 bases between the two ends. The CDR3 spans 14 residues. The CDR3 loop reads CATSDYQSTDTQYF. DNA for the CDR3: TGTGCCACCAGCGACTATCAAAGCACAGATACGCAGTATTTT.

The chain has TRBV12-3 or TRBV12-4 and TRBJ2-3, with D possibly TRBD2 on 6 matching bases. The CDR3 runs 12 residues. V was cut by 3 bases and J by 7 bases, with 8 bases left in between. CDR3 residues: CASSFRGNTQYF. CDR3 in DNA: TGTGCCAGCAGTTTCCGGGGGAATACGCAGTATTTT.

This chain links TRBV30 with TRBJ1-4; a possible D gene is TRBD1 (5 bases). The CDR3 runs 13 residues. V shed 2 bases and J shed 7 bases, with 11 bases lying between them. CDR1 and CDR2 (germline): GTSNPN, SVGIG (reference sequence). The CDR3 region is CAWSPRVFEKLFF. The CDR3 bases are TGTGCCTGGAGTCCCAGGGTATTTGAAAAACTGTTTTTT.

CDR3 DNA: TGTGCCATCACCTCCGGGACAGCCAACTATGGCTACACCTTC. It is translated as CAITSGTANYGYTF. The V gene is TRBV10-3, the J gene TRBJ1-2; 7 bases map to TRBD1. CDR1 is ENHRY, CDR2 SYGVKD, per germline. V gave up 7 bases and J gave up 2 bases; unmatched junction bases: 7. The CDR3 consists of 14 residues.

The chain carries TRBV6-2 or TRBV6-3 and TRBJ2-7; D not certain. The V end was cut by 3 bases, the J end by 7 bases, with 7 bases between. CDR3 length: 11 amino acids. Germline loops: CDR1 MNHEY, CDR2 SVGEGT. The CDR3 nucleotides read TGTGCCAGCAGTTATAGTCGGGAGCAGTACTTC. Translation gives CASSYSREQYF.

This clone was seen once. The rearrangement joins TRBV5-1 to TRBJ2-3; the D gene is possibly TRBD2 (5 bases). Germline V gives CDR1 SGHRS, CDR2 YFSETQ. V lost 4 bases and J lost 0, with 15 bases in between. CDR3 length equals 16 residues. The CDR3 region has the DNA TGCGCCAGCAGCCGTCGCGAGGGAGCTAGCACAGATACGCAGTATTTT. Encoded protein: CASSRREGASTDTQYF.

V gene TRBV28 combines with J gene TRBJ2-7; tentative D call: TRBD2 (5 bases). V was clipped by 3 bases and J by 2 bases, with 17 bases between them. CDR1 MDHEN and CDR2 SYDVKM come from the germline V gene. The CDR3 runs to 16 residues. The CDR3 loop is CASSFTLADLTYEQYF. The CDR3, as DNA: TGTGCCAGCAGTTTCACCCTAGCTGATCTGACCTACGAGCAGTACTTC.

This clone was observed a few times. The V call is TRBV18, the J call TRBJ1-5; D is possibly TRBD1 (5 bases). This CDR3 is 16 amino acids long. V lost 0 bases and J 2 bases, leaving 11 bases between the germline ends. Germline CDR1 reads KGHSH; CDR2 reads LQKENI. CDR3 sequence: CASSPPGGSGNQPQHF. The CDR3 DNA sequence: TGTGCCAGCTCACCACCGGGGGGGTCGGGCAATCAGCCCCAGCATTTT.

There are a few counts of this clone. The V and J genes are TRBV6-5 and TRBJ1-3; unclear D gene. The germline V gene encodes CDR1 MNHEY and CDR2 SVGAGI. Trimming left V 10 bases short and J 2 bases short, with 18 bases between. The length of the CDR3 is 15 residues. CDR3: CAIKDGSSAGNTIYF. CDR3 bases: TGTGCCATTAAAGATGGGAGCTCCGCTGGAAACACCATATATTTT.

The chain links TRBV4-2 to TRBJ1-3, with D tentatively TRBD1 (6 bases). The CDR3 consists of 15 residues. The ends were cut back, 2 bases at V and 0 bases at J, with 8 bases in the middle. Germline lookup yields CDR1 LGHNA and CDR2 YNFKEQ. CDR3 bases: TGTGCCAGCAGCCAAACGGACAGCTCTGGAAACACCATATATTTT. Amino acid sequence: CASSQTDSSGNTIYF.

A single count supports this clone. This CDR3 is CASSSGQDRSGANVLTF. The CDR3 DNA is TGTGCCAGCAGCTCGGGACAGGATCGCTCTGGGGCCAACGTCCTGACTTTC. This chain joins TRBV11-3 and TRBJ2-6, with 8 bases that match TRBD1. V lost 4 bases, J lost 0 bases, and 5 bases stayed unmatched. The CDR3 runs 17 residues. The germline V gene has CDR1 SGHNT and CDR2 YENEEA.

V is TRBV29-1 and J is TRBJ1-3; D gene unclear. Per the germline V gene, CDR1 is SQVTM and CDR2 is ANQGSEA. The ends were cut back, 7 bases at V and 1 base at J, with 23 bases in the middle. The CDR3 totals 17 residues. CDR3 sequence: CSEAGKGAPNSGNTIYF. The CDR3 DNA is TGCAGCGAGGCGGGGAAGGGAGCCCCCAATTCTGGAAACACCATATATTTT.

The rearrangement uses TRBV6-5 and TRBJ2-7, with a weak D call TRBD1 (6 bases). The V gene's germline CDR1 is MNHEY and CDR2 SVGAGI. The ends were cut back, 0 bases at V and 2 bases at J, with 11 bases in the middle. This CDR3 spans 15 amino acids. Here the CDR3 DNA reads TGTGCCAGCAGTTACTCGGCGGACAGTCCCTACGAGCAGTACTTC. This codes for CASSYSADSPYEQYF.

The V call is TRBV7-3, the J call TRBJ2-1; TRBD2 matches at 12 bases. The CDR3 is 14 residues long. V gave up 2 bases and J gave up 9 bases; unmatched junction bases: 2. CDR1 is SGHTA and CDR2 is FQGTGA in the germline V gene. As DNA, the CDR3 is TGTGCCAGCAGCTTACTAGCGGGGGGGAGTGAGCAGTTCTTC. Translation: CASSLLAGGSEQFF. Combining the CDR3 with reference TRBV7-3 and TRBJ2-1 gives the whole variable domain GAGVSQTPSNKVTEKGKYVELRCDPISGHTALYWYRQSLGQGPEFLIYFQGTGAADDSGLPNDRFFAVRPEGSVSTLKIQRTERGDSAVYLCASSLLAGGSEQFFGPGTRLTVL.

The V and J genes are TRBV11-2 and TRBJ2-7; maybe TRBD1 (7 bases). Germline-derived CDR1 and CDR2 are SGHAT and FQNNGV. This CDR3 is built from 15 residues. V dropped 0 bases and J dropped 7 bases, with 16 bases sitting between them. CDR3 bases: TGTGCCAGCAGCTTAGATAATGGAGGGGGCAGGGAGCAGTACTTC. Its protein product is CASSLDNGGGREQYF. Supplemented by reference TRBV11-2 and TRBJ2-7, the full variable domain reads EAGVAQSPRYKIIEKRQSVAFWCNPISGHATLYWYQQILGQGPKLLIQFQNNGVVDDSQLPKDRFSAERLKGVDSTLKIQPAKLEDSAVYLCASSLDNGGGREQYFGPGTRLTVT.

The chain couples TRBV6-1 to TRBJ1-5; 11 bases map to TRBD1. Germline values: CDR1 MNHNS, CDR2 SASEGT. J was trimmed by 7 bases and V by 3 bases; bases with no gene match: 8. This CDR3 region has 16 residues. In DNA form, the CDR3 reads TGTGCCAGCAGTGAGTCCGGGACAGGGGGAAGACAGCCCCAGCATTTT. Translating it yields CASSESGTGGRQPQHF.

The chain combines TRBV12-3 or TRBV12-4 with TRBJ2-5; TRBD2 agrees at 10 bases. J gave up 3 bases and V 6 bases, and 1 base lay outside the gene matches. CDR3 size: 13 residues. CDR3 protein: CASRLAGKETQYF. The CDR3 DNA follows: TGTGCCAGCAGACTAGCGGGGAAAGAGACCCAGTACTTC.

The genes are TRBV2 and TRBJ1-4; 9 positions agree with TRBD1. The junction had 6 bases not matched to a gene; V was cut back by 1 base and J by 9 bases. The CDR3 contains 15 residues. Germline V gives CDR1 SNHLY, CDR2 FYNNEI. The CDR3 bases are TGTGCCAGCAGTGAAGACCGGACAGGGGATCAAAAACTGTTTTTT. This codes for CASSEDRTGDQKLFF.

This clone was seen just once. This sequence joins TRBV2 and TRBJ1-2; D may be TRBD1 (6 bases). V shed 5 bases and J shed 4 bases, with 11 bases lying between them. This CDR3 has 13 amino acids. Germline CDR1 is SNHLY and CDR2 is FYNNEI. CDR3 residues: CASSLDRTYGYTF. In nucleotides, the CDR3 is TGTGCCAGCAGTTTAGACAGGACCTATGGCTACACCTTC.

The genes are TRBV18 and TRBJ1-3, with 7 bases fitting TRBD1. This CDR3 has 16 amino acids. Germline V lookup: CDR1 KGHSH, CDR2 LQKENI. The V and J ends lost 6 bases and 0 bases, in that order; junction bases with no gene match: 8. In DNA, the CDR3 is TGTGCCAGCTCTCCATCCGGGACAGTCTCTGGAAACACCATATATTTT. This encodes CASSPSGTVSGNTIYF.

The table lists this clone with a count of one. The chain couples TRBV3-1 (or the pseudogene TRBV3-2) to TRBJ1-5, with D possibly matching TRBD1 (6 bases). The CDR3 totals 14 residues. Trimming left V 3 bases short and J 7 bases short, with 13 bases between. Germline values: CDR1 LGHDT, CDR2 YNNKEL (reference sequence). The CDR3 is CASSQDTGYQPQHF. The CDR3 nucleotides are TGTGCCAGCAGCCAGGATACAGGGTACCAGCCCCAGCATTTT.

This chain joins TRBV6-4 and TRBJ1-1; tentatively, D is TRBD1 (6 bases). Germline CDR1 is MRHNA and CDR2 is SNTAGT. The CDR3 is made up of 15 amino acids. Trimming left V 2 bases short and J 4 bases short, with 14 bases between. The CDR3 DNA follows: TGTGCCAGCAGTGACGGGGAGGGAGGGGGCACTGAAGCTTTCTTT. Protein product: CASSDGEGGGTEAFF.

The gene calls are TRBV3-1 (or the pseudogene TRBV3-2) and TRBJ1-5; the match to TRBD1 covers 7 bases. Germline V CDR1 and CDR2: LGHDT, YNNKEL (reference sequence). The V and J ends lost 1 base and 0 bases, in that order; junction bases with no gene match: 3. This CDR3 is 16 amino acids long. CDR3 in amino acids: CASSQVGQNSNQPQHF. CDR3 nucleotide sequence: TGTGCCAGCAGCCAAGTGGGACAGAATAGCAATCAGCCCCAGCATTTT.

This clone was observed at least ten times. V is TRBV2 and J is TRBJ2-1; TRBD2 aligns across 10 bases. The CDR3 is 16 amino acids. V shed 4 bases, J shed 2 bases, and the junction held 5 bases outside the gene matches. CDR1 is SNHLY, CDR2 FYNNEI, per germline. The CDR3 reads CASSGGTSDPYNEQFF. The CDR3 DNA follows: TGTGCCAGCAGTGGCGGGACTAGCGATCCCTACAATGAGCAGTTCTTC.